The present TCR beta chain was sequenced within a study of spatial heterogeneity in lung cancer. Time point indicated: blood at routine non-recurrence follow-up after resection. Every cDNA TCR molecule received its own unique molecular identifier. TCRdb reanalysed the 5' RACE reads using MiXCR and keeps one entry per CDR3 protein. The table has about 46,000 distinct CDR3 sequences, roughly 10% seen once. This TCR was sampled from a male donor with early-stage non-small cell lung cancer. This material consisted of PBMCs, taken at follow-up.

DNA of the CDR3: TGCAGTGCTAGCACCACGACAGGGGGAGACACTGAAGCTTTCTTT. Protein: CSASTTTGGDTEAFF. This chain joins TRBV20-1 and TRBJ1-1; 9 nucleotides match TRBD1. After removal of 3 bases from V and 3 bases from J, the junction contained 8 bases not matched to a gene. The CDR3 has 15 amino acids. Germline V gene sequence: CDR1 DFQATT, CDR2 SNEGSKA (reference sequence).